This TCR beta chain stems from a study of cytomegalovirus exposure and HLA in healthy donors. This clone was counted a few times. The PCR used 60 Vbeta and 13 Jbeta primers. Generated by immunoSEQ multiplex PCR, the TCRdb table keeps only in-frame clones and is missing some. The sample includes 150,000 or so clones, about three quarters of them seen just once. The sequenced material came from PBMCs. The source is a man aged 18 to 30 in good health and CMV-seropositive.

The CDR3 coding sequence is TGTGCCAGCAGCATAGGGAATACCGTCCCGGGAAAACTGTTTTTT. This gives the protein CASSIGNTVPGKLFF. The chain recombines TRBV11-2 with TRBJ1-4; D remains ambiguous. The ends were cut back, 5 bases at V and 10 bases at J, with 20 bases in the middle. In germline, CDR1 is SGHAT, CDR2 FQNNGV. There are 15 residues in the CDR3.